This passage covers 16 T cell receptor beta chains from one sample sequenced in a study of regulatory T cells in long-lasting Graves disease. CDR3-region Arm-PCR and iRepertoire HTBI primers produced the TCR beta libraries. TCRdb itself ran the multiplex PCR reads through MiXCR, one entry per CDR3 protein. The sample shows roughly 700,000 distinct CDR3 sequences, around 30% of them seen only once. Documented time point: persistent/refractory GD, antithyroid drugs over 5 years with positive TRAb. Generation of the TCR library employed RNA extracted from PBMCs. The sequencing used peripheral blood mononuclear cells (PBMCs), collected when the disease was refractory, from a patient treated with antithyroid drugs. These receptors all stem from a female donor with Graves disease.

The sample holds a few counts of this clonotype. The chain recombines TRBV5-6 with TRBJ1-4; 7 bases are shared with TRBD1. The CDR3 has 15 amino acids. The V gene's germline CDR1 is SGHDT and CDR2 YYEEEE. The V gene end was trimmed by 3 bases and the J gene end by 3 bases; junction bases not matched to a gene: 5. The CDR3, as DNA: TGTGCCAGCAGCTCACAGGGGTCAGCTAATGAAAAACTGTTTTTT. Protein product: CASSSQGSANEKLFF.

V is TRBV6-1 and J is TRBJ1-1; D remains ambiguous. Germline V gives CDR1 MNHNS, CDR2 SASEGT. The CDR3 is 15 residues long. The V end lost 2 bases, the J end lost 0 bases, and 10 bases lay between the germline ends. The DNA of the CDR3 is TGTGCCAGCAGTGAACATTGGCAGTTGAACACTGAAGCTTTCTTT. Its translation is CASSEHWQLNTEAFF.

In this sample, this clonotype turned up a few times. The genes are TRBV6-4 and TRBJ2-3; D gene unclear. The CDR3 runs 13 residues. The V and J ends lost 7 bases and 0 bases respectively, with 8 bases between them. The germline V gene has CDR1 MRHNA and CDR2 SNTAGT. The CDR3, as DNA: TGTGCCAGCAATACACACAGCACAGATACGCAGTATTTT. This codes for CASNTHSTDTQYF.

V and J are TRBV6-1 and TRBJ2-5; maybe TRBD1 (6 bases). Germline V gives CDR1 MNHNS, CDR2 SASEGT. V lost 6 bases to trimming and J lost 0 bases, with 17 bases between them. This CDR3 is built from 16 residues. The CDR3 DNA reads TGTGCCAGCAGCCGCTCCACAGGGAATTACCAAGAGACCCAGTACTTC. It is translated as CASSRSTGNYQETQYF.

The chain combines TRBV29-1 with TRBJ1-1; TRBD1 is a possible D gene (5 bases). This CDR3 contains 13 residues. The V gene lost 2 bases and the J gene lost 6 bases, with 13 bases spanning the gap. The germline V gene has CDR1 SQVTM and CDR2 ANQGSEA. This chain's CDR3 is CSVELSGSPEAFF. The CDR3 nucleotides read TGCAGCGTTGAATTGTCAGGGAGCCCTGAAGCTTTCTTT.

The sample holds many counts of this clonotype. The rearrangement links TRBV20-1 to TRBJ2-5; 7 bases map to TRBD1. V was clipped by 3 bases and J by 4 bases; unmatched bases: 14. The germline gives CDR1 DFQATT, CDR2 SNEGSKA (reference sequence). The CDR3 runs to 16 residues. The DNA of the CDR3 is TGCAGTGCTAGGGCCACAGGGGTTGGTGGGACAGAGACCCAGTACTTC. It translates to CSARATGVGGTETQYF.

This clonotype appeared a few times. The chain couples TRBV6-1 to TRBJ1-2; 7 bases are a match to TRBD1. V lost 7 bases to trimming and J lost 5 bases; unmatched junction nucleotides: 7. Germline V lookup: CDR1 MNHNS, CDR2 SASEGT. The length of the CDR3 is 13 residues. The CDR3 sequence: CASTETGRYGYTF. The CDR3, as DNA: TGTGCCAGCACCGAGACAGGGAGGTATGGCTACACCTTC.

This chain connects TRBV20-1 to TRBJ2-1, with 10 bases aligning to TRBD2. V gave up 1 base and J gave up 8 bases; unmatched junction bases: 5. The CDR3 is 14 amino acids. CDR1 is DFQATT and CDR2 is SNEGSKA in the germline V gene (reference sequence). The CDR3 region is CSARVLAGIHEQFF. CDR3 DNA sequence: TGCAGTGCTAGAGTACTAGCGGGAATCCATGAGCAGTTCTTC.

The chain joins TRBV27 to TRBJ1-2; 8 bases map to TRBD1. From germline, CDR1 is MNHEY and CDR2 SMNVEV (reference sequence). Germline trimming cut 0 bases from V and 4 bases from J; bases unmatched to any gene: 4. This CDR3 comprises 15 residues. CDR3 coding DNA: TGTGCCAGCAGTTTATCCGACAGGGGAAGCTATGGCTACACCTTC. It encodes CASSLSDRGSYGYTF.

In the case of this clonotype: One end of the junction varies from germline; a read error may be responsible. The V gene is TRBV5-1, the J gene TRBJ1-2; D is perhaps TRBD1 (6 bases). The CDR3 is 15 amino acids. The germline V gene has CDR1 SGHRS and CDR2 YFSETQ. CDR3 loop: CASSPDGQRNYGYAF. Here the CDR3 DNA reads TGCGCCAGCAGCCCGGACGGACAGCGTAACTATGGCTACGCCTTC. The whole variable domain, remainder taken from reference TRBV5-1 and TRBJ1-2, is KAGVTQTPRYLIKTRGQQVTLSCSPISGHRSVSWYQQTPGQGLQFLFEYFSETQRNKGNFPGRFSGRQFSNSRSEMNVSTLELGDSALYLCASSPDGQRNYGYAFGSGTRLTVV.

This sequence joins TRBV20-1 and TRBJ2-7; 12 bases fit TRBD2. Trimming cost V 3 bases and J 4 bases; bases outside gene matches: 7. From germline, CDR1 is DFQATT and CDR2 SNEGSKA (reference sequence). CDR3 size: 15 residues. This CDR3 is CSARSITSGRYEQYF. CDR3 nucleotide sequence: TGCAGTGCTAGGAGTATCACTAGCGGGAGGTACGAGCAGTACTTC.

This clonotype occurred once. V usage is TRBV11-1 and J usage is TRBJ2-2; 15 nucleotides match TRBD2. Trimming cost V 5 bases and J 5 bases; bases outside gene matches: 6. Germline assignment: CDR1 SGHAT and CDR2 FQDESV (reference sequence). The CDR3 consists of 17 residues. In DNA form, the CDR3 reads TGTGCCAGCAGCCGGACTAGCGGGAGGGCCGTAACCGGGGAGCTGTTTTTT. This sequence encodes CASSRTSGRAVTGELFF.

This clonotype was seen a few times. V gene TRBV20-1 combines with J gene TRBJ2-7, with D perhaps TRBD1 or TRBD2 (6 bases each). With 4 bases removed from V and 7 bases from J, the gap between germline ends came to 17 bases. CDR1 is DFQATT, CDR2 SNEGSKA, per germline (reference sequence). This CDR3 is built from 13 residues. CDR3: CSATKQGGGEQYF. The CDR3 nucleotides read TGCAGTGCTACCAAACAGGGAGGAGGAGAGCAGTACTTC.

There are a few counts of this clonotype. A read error may account for a junction end that differs from germline. The J gene is TRBJ1-6, the V gene TRBV11-2; D possibly corresponds to TRBD1 (5 bases). CDR1 is SGHAT and CDR2 is FQNNGV in the germline V gene. This CDR3 contains 18 residues. This CDR3 reads CASSQDLAWAQGDSPLHF. As DNA, the CDR3 is TGCGCCAGCAGCCAAGATCTGGCTTGGGCCCAGGGCGATTCACCCCTCCACTTT.

This clonotype was seen more than once but under ten times. V and J are TRBV12-3 or TRBV12-4 and TRBJ2-1; 12 bases agree with TRBD2. V gave up 5 bases and J gave up 5 bases; unmatched junction bases: 13. The CDR3 has 18 amino acids. CDR3 loop: CASSRRLAGVGGHNEQFF. The CDR3 nucleotides are TGTGCCAGCAGTCGAAGACTAGCGGGAGTGGGGGGACACAATGAGCAGTTCTTC.

The rearrangement uses TRBV29-1 and TRBJ1-2; 7 positions match TRBD1. The V gene end was trimmed by 7 bases and the J gene end by 0 bases; junction bases not matched to a gene: 8. The germline gives CDR1 SQVTM, CDR2 ANQGSEA. The CDR3 length is 14 residues. The CDR3 DNA reads TGCAGCGGGGGGGGGACAGTAGCTAACTATGGCTACACCTTC. Translated, it gives CSGGGTVANYGYTF.